This TCR beta chain was sequenced for a study of blood T cells in healthy people across ages. Overall study results and limits: Leaving the PBMCs unsorted stopped any conclusive comparison of naive versus antigen-experienced cells. Correlation between TCR beta diversity and naive T cell percentage was strong.

A remark on this clonotype: Its antigen remains unidentified. At one end the junction does not follow the germline gene, possibly because of a read error.

The authors ran a second PCR of about 6 to 12 cycles using a sample-barcoded 5' primer and a J-beta primer mix. Each single sample gave us at least 2.5 million CDR3-containing paired-end reads. TCRdb processed the 5' RACE reads anew with MiXCR; each CDR3 protein has one entry. The data contain roughly 2 million distinct CDR3 sequences, about 49% of them seen just once; the ten biggest clones take up about 2.1%. Sequencing was carried out using blood. This receptor was obtained from a woman between 40 and 55 years old in good health.

The CDR3 here is CASSAGIGQTKNTQYF. CDR3 in DNA: TGTGCCAGCAGTGCCGGGATAGGACAAACCAAAAACACTCAGTACTTC. This chain uses TRBV6-1 with TRBJ2-4; tentatively, D is TRBD1 or TRBD2 (5 bases each). CDR1 MNHNS and CDR2 SASEGT come from the germline V gene. CDR3 length equals 16 residues.